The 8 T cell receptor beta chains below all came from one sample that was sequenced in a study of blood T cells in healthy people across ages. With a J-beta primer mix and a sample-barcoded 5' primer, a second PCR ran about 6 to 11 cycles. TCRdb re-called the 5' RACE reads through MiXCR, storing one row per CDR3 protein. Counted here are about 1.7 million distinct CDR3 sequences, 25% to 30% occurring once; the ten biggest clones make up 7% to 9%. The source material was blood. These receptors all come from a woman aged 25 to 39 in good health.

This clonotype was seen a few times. The CDR3 spells CSPRDIRETQYF. The CDR3 nucleotides read TGCAGCCCGCGGGATATACGAGAGACCCAGTACTTC. This rearrangement joins TRBV20-1 to TRBJ2-5, with a possible D match to TRBD2 (6 bases). This CDR3 region has 12 residues. The V gene's germline CDR1 is DFQATT and CDR2 SNEGSKA (reference sequence).

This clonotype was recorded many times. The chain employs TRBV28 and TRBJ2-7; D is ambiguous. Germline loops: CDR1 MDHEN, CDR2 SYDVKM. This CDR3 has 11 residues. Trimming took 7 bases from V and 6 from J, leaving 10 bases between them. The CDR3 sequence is CASTTTTEQYF. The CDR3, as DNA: TGTGCCAGCACCACTACCACCGAGCAGTACTTC.

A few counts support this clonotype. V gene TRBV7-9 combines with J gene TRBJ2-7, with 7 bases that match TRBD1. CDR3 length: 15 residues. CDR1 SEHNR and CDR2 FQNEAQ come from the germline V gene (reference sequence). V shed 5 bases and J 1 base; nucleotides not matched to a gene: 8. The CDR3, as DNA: TGTGCCAGCAGCCATACGGACAGGTCTTCCTACGAGCAGTACTTC. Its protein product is CASSHTDRSSYEQYF.

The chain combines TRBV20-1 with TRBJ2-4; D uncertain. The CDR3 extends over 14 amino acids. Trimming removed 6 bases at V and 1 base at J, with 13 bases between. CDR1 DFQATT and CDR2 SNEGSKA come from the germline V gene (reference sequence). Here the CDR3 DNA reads TGCAGTGCAGGACCGAGGATGGCCAAAAACATTCAGTACTTC. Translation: CSAGPRMAKNIQYF.

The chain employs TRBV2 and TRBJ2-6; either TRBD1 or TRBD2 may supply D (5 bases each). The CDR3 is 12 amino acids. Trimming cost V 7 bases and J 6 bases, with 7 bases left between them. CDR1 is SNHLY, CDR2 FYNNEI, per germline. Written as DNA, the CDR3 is TGTGCCAGCATGGGGGAGGCCAACGTCCTGACTTTC. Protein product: CASMGEANVLTF.

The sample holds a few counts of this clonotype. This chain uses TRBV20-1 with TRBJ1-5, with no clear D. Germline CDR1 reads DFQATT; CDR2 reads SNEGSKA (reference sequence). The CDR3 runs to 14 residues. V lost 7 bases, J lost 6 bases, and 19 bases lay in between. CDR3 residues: CSVPRGGRGQPQHF. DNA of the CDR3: TGCAGTGTTCCCCGGGGAGGGCGAGGTCAGCCCCAGCATTTT.

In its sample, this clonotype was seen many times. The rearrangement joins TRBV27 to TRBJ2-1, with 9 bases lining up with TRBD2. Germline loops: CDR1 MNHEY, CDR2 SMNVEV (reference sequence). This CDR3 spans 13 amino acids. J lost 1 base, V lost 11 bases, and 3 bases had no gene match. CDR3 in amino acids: CACSGGSYNEQFF. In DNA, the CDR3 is TGTGCCTGTAGCGGGGGATCCTACAATGAGCAGTTCTTC.

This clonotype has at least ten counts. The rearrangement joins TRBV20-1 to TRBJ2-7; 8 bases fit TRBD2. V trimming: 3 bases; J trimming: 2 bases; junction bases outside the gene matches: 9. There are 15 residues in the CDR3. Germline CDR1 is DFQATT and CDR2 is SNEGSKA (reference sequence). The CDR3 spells CSARSSGKGTYEQYF. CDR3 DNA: TGCAGTGCTAGGAGTAGCGGGAAGGGAACCTACGAGCAGTACTTC.